These T cell receptor beta chains were read from a single sample in a study of cytomegalovirus exposure and HLA in healthy donors. TCRdb's copy holds only in-frame clones and misses some; the assay was immunoSEQ multiplex PCR. The table has fewer than 350,000 clones, 88% seen once. Sequencing was done on a sample of PBMCs. The receptor set was obtained from a woman aged 18-29 years in good health and CMV-seronegative. Both conserved end residues are part of each CDR3. Fields, in order: V gene, J gene, clone size, D gene, CDR3 protein, CDR3 DNA. D genes are given only for firm matches. Clone size appears in some rows only: once, few, many, or a class for an expanded clone.

>TRBV6-5|TRBJ1-4|NA|TRBD1
CASSQRQGGEKLFF
TGTGCCAGCAGCCAAAGGCAGGGGGGAGAAAAACTGTTTTTT
>TRBV7-6|TRBJ2-3|NA|NA
CASSSHTDTQYF
TGTGCCAGCAGCTCCCACACAGATACGCAGTATTTT
>TRBV6-5|TRBJ1-1|NA|NA
CATTTGTEAFF
TGTGCCACAACCACAGGGACTGAAGCTTTCTTT
>TRBV15|TRBJ2-1|NA|NA
CATSRDKGAVDEQFF
TGTGCCACCAGCAGAGATAAAGGGGCGGTAGATGAGCAGTTCTTC
>TRBV30|TRBJ1-2|few|NA
CAWSVAQNYGYTF
TGTGCCTGGAGTGTAGCGCAGAACTATGGCTACACCTTC
>TRBV15|TRBJ2-2|NA|TRBD2
CATSRDRVLAGAAGELFF
TGTGCCACCAGCAGAGATCGTGTACTAGCGGGAGCCGCCGGGGAGCTGTTTTTT
>TRBV6-1|TRBJ1-5|few|TRBD1
CASRGQGNQPQHF
TGTGCCAGCAGGGGACAGGGCAATCAGCCCCAGCATTTT
>TRBV28|TRBJ2-5|NA|TRBD2
CATTLLAGGQETQYF
TGTGCCACTACCCTTCTAGCGGGGGGACAAGAGACCCAGTACTTC
>TRBV5-1|TRBJ2-6|NA|TRBD1
CASSSDRGPGANVLTF
TGCGCCAGCAGCTCGGACAGGGGGCCTGGGGCCAACGTCCTGACTTTC
>TRBV27|TRBJ1-4|NA|NA
CASSLGVVSGEKLFF
TGTGCCAGCAGTCTGGGAGTTGTGTCGGGTGAAAAACTGTTTTTT
>TRBV5-4|TRBJ1-5|NA|TRBD1
CASSLGQGPNQPQHF
TGTGCCAGCAGCCTGGGACAGGGGCCAAATCAGCCCCAGCATTTT